This T cell receptor (beta chain) was identified in a study of OX40 agonist ivuxolimab in advanced cancers. Study details: Each patient was given ivuxolimab into a vein every 2 weeks, at 0.01 to 10 mg/kg. Prior checkpoint blockade (anti-PD-1, anti-PD-L1 or anti-CTLA-4) was permitted; 35% to 50% had it. Every patient in dose escalation had hepatocellular carcinoma, melanoma, renal cell or head and neck cancer.

Using immunoSEQ multiplex PCR, the repertoire was profiled, and TCRdb retains in-frame clones only, with some absent. The sample has about 91,000 clones; 70% to 90% are singletons. V was shortened by 0 bases and J by 5 bases, with 7 bases between the two germline ends. Germline CDR1 SGHTA, CDR2 FQGTGA. The CDR3 spans 14 residues. Sequenced here: CD4+ or CD8+ T cells sorted from blood, sampled in a trial of the OX40 agonist ivuxolimab. This chain connects TRBV7-3 to TRBJ1-4; the D is unclear. The clonotype originates from an adult with an advanced solid tumor such as melanoma, head and neck, liver or kidney cancer. Here the CDR3 reads CASSLTPNNEKLFF. CDR3 DNA sequence: TGTGCCAGCAGCTTAACTCCGAACAATGAAAAACTGTTTTTT. Full variable domain (rest looked up from reference TRBV7-3 and TRBJ1-4): GAGVSQTPSNKVTEKGKYVELRCDPISGHTALYWYRQSLGQGPEFLIYFQGTGAADDSGLPNDRFFAVRPEGSVSTLKIQRTERGDSAVYLCASSLTPNNEKLFFGSGTQLSVL.